These 25 T cell receptor beta chains originate from one sample sequenced in a study of blood T cell repertoires in COVID-19. The assay was immunoSEQ multiplex PCR, and TCRdb's table has in-frame clones only and misses some. The sample lists about 400,000 clones; approximately 86% were seen once. The sample consisted of PBMCs or T cells enriched from blood (not recorded which). The receptors were sampled from a woman in her thirties or forties with acute COVID-19.

The CDR3 spells CACTGSGWAYEQYF. Here the CDR3 DNA reads TGTGCCTGCACTGGGAGCGGGTGGGCCTACGAGCAGTACTTC. The genes are TRBV30 and TRBJ2-7; D might be TRBD2 (6 bases). Germline CDR1 and CDR2: GTSNPN and SVGIG (reference sequence). The CDR3 covers 14 residues. V was pared by 6 bases and J by 2 bases, with 17 bases between.

The chain couples TRBV5-1 to TRBJ2-3; D might be TRBD1 (7 bases). Trimming took off 0 bases at V and 5 bases at J, with 16 bases between the two ends. Germline CDR1 is SGHRS and CDR2 is YFSETQ. This CDR3 has 16 residues. The CDR3 spells CASSLVSQGGGDTQYF. The CDR3 region has the DNA TGCGCCAGCAGCTTGGTCAGCCAGGGGGGCGGAGATACGCAGTATTTT.

This chain uses TRBV2 with TRBJ1-1; 11 nucleotides align to TRBD1. Germline CDR1 SNHLY, CDR2 FYNNEI. The CDR3 contains 14 residues. V dropped 6 bases and J dropped 9; count of bases not matched to a gene: 9. The CDR3 DNA reads TGTGCCAGCAGCCACGGACAGGGGGCGTTCAAAGCTTTCTTT. Protein product: CASSHGQGAFKAFF. The variable domain in full, with the rest retrieved from reference TRBV2 and TRBJ1-1, is EPEVTQTPSHQVTQMGQEVILRCVPISNHLYFYWYRQILGQKVEFLVSFYNNEISEKSEIFDDQFSVERPDGSNFTLKIRSTKLEDSAMYFCASSHGQGAFKAFFGQGTRLTVV.

The gene calls are TRBV2 and TRBJ1-2; possibly TRBD1 for D (6 bases). Germline V gene sequence: CDR1 SNHLY, CDR2 FYNNEI. The CDR3 length is 13 residues. Between the trimmed V and J ends, which lost 6 bases and 8 bases, there was a span of 16 bases. The CDR3 loop reads CASSVYREQGYTF. In DNA form, the CDR3 reads TGTGCCAGCAGCGTCTACAGGGAGCAAGGCTACACCTTC.

The rearrangement links TRBV5-6 to TRBJ2-6, with D maybe TRBD2 (6 bases). This CDR3 is built from 19 residues. Germline V lookup: CDR1 SGHDT, CDR2 YYEEEE. Trimming took 0 bases from V and 0 from J, leaving 16 bases between them. The CDR3: CASSLDSGREISGANVLTF. In DNA, the CDR3 is TGTGCCAGCAGCTTGGATAGCGGCAGGGAAATCTCTGGGGCCAACGTCCTGACTTTC.

In DNA, the CDR3 is TGTGCCACCAGCAGAGGAGGAGCGAACACTGAAGCTTTCTTT. It is translated as CATSRGGANTEAFF. The chain carries TRBV15 and TRBJ1-1; no firm D call. The CDR3 is 14 amino acids. Germline V CDR1 and CDR2: LNHNV, YYDKDF (reference sequence). Trimming removed 1 base at V and 1 base at J, with 7 bases between.

The chain links TRBV4-2 to TRBJ2-1, with 9 bases that match TRBD2. This CDR3 is built from 17 residues. V lost 0 bases, J lost 4 bases, and 7 bases stayed unmatched. Germline assignment: CDR1 LGHNA and CDR2 YNFKEQ. Here the CDR3 reads CASSQEGGGAWYNEQFF. The CDR3 bases are TGTGCCAGCAGCCAAGAAGGCGGGGGGGCCTGGTACAATGAGCAGTTCTTC.

The genes are TRBV10-3 and TRBJ2-3; 7 nucleotides align to TRBD2. Germline values: CDR1 ENHRY, CDR2 SYGVKD. This CDR3 has 16 residues. The J segment lost 1 base and the V segment lost 6 bases, leaving 10 bases of the junction unmatched. The DNA of the CDR3 is TGTGCCATCAGGGCCCCCCTCAGCGGGGGCACAGATACGCAGTATTTT. Translation gives CAIRAPLSGGTDTQYF.

J is TRBJ1-3 and V is TRBV6-5; the D gene is possibly TRBD1 (5 bases). Germline values: CDR1 MNHEY, CDR2 SVGAGI. The CDR3 spans 15 residues. Trimming stripped 4 bases from V and 0 bases from J, with 10 bases between. The CDR3 DNA reads TGTGCCAGCAGTTGGGGGGGGGTCTCTGGAAACACCATATATTTT. Encoded protein: CASSWGGVSGNTIYF.

In its sample, this clone was seen a few times. This sample also contains other DNA sequences that code for the same CDR3. This rearrangement joins TRBV30 to TRBJ1-2; TRBD1 aligns across 8 bases. This CDR3 has 13 amino acids. Germline V gene sequence: CDR1 GTSNPN, CDR2 SVGIG (reference sequence). V shed 0 bases, J shed 4 bases, and the junction held 1 base outside the gene matches. CDR3 sequence (DNA): TGTGCCTGGAGTGTAACAGGGGGCTATGGCTACACCTTC. Protein sequence: CAWSVTGGYGYTF. The variable domain in full, with the rest retrieved from reference TRBV30 and TRBJ1-2, is SQTIHQWPATLVQPVGSPLSLECTVEGTSNPNLYWYRQAAGRGLQLLFYSVGIGQISSEVPQNLSASRPQDRQFILSSKKLLLSDSGFYLCAWSVTGGYGYTFGSGTRLTVV.

V is TRBV3-1 (or the pseudogene TRBV3-2) and J is TRBJ2-5, with 9 bases that match TRBD1. V was pared by 1 base and J by 1 base, with 1 base of the junction left unmatched. Germline loops: CDR1 LGHDT, CDR2 YNNKEL (reference sequence). CDR3 size: 15 residues. The CDR3 region is CASSQGTGVQETQYF. For the CDR3, the DNA is TGTGCCAGCAGCCAAGGGACAGGGGTCCAAGAGACCCAGTACTTC.

V gene TRBV10-3 combines with J gene TRBJ1-3, with D tentatively TRBD1 (5 bases). Germline CDR1 reads ENHRY; CDR2 reads SYGVKD. CDR3 size: 15 residues. V shed 0 bases and J shed 0 bases, with 6 bases lying between them. CDR3 protein: CAISESGHSGNTIYF. CDR3 coding DNA: TGTGCCATCAGTGAGTCAGGACACTCTGGAAACACCATATATTTT.

This clone has just a few counts. This chain joins TRBV27 and TRBJ2-7; a possible D gene is TRBD2 (6 bases). This CDR3 has 12 residues. Germline V lookup: CDR1 MNHEY, CDR2 SMNVEV (reference sequence). Trimming removed 9 bases at V and 3 bases at J, with 12 bases between. The CDR3 DNA reads TGTGCCAGTGGGAGGACTATCTACGAGCAGTACTTC. Its translation is CASGRTIYEQYF.

The chain joins TRBV5-1 to TRBJ2-1; 12 bases map to TRBD2. Germline CDR1 and CDR2: SGHRS and YFSETQ. The CDR3 is made up of 16 amino acids. After removal of 0 bases from V and 10 bases from J, the junction contained 8 bases not matched to a gene. DNA for the CDR3: TGCGCCAGCAGCTTGGCGGCTAGCGGGGGGGCCGGGGAGCAGTTCTTC. Its protein is CASSLAASGGAGEQFF.

This chain connects TRBV5-1 to TRBJ2-6; D is unresolved. Trimming removed 3 bases from V and 0 bases from J, with 4 bases in between. Germline assignment: CDR1 SGHRS and CDR2 YFSETQ. This CDR3 contains 14 residues. This chain's CDR3 is CASSWSSGANVLTF. CDR3 nucleotides: TGCGCCAGCAGCTGGAGCTCTGGGGCCAACGTCCTGACTTTC.

This chain uses TRBV7-9 with TRBJ2-2; D unresolved. This CDR3 has 13 amino acids. The germline V gene encodes CDR1 SEHNR and CDR2 FQNEAQ (reference sequence). V lost 3 bases, J lost 4 bases, and 6 bases lay in between. The CDR3 bases are TGTGCCAGCAGCTTTCCTTTCACCGGGGAGCTGTTTTTT. Amino acid sequence: CASSFPFTGELFF.

The chain carries TRBV30 and TRBJ1-5; D is undetermined. The CDR3 length is 13 residues. The V end lost 4 bases, the J end lost 9 bases, and 16 bases lay between the germline ends. The V gene's germline CDR1 is GTSNPN and CDR2 SVGIG (reference sequence). The chain's CDR3 is CAWTMGSSGPQHF. The CDR3 DNA sequence: TGTGCCTGGACCATGGGGAGTTCGGGGCCCCAGCATTTT.

The chain couples TRBV6-5 to TRBJ1-2; TRBD1 matches 10 bases. V gave up 6 bases and J gave up 5 bases; unmatched junction bases: 9. This CDR3 spans 15 amino acids. CDR1 and CDR2 (germline): MNHEY, SVGAGI. The CDR3 reads CASRSTTDRGYGYTF. CDR3 coding DNA: TGTGCCAGCAGGAGTACGACGGACAGGGGGTATGGCTACACCTTC.

This clone was recorded only once. CDR3 sequence: CASRLAGLSSYEQYF. CDR3 sequence (DNA): TGTGCCAGTAGATTAGCGGGGCTTAGCTCCTACGAGCAGTACTTC. The chain employs TRBV19 and TRBJ2-7; 8 bases match TRBD2. CDR3 size: 15 residues. Germline assignment: CDR1 LNHDA and CDR2 SQIVND (reference sequence). V lost 6 bases to trimming and J lost 0 bases; unmatched junction nucleotides: 7. Based on the CDR3 plus reference TRBV19 and TRBJ2-7, the full variable domain is DGGITQSPKYLFRKEGQNVTLSCEQNLNHDAMYWYRQDPGQGLRLIYYSQIVNDFQKGDIAEGYSVSREKKESFPLTVTSAQKNPTAFYLCASRLAGLSSYEQYFGPGTRLTVT.

The chain has TRBV5-1 and TRBJ2-1, with TRBD1 matching 9 bases. The CDR3 is made up of 15 amino acids. V was clipped by 6 bases and J by 5 bases; unmatched bases: 9. CDR1 and CDR2 (germline): SGHRS, YFSETQ. CDR3 bases: TGCGCCAGCAACGACCGGGACAGGGTAAACAATGAGCAGTTCTTC. This encodes CASNDRDRVNNEQFF. Full variable domain (outside the CDR3, taken from reference TRBV5-1 and TRBJ2-1): KAGVTQTPRYLIKTRGQQVTLSCSPISGHRSVSWYQQTPGQGLQFLFEYFSETQRNKGNFPGRFSGRQFSNSRSEMNVSTLELGDSALYLCASNDRDRVNNEQFFGPGTRLTVL.

The chain couples TRBV9 to TRBJ1-1; TRBD1 matches 8 bases. V shed 0 bases and J 6 bases; nucleotides not matched to a gene: 7. The CDR3 covers 15 residues. Germline CDR1 and CDR2: SGDLS and YYNGEE. The CDR3 DNA is TGTGCCAGCAGCGTAGCCGGGACAGGAGGGGCTGAAGCTTTCTTT. It codes for CASSVAGTGGAEAFF.

The chain carries TRBV14 and TRBJ1-1, with unresolved D. This CDR3 region has 16 residues. The V gene's germline CDR1 is SGHDN and CDR2 FVKESK. V lost 0 bases to trimming and J lost 6 bases, with 17 bases between them. CDR3 in DNA: TGTGCCAGCAGCCAAGAATTCCTGGCCTTCGTCCCTGAAGCTTTCTTT. Translation: CASSQEFLAFVPEAFF.

The chain has TRBV7-2 and TRBJ2-3, with 8 bases matching TRBD2. The germline gives CDR1 SGHTA, CDR2 FQGNSA. The CDR3 is 17 residues long. After removal of 1 base from V and 2 bases from J, the junction contained 8 bases not matched to a gene. The CDR3 spells CASSLDGASGFTDTQYF. CDR3 in DNA: TGTGCCAGCAGCTTAGATGGTGCTAGCGGGTTCACAGATACGCAGTATTTT.

J is TRBJ1-4 and V is TRBV27, with TRBD1 matching 11 bases. Trimming cost V 6 bases and J 3 bases; bases outside gene matches: 12. Germline values: CDR1 MNHEY, CDR2 SMNVEV (reference sequence). The CDR3 is 18 residues long. The DNA for the CDR3 is TGTGCCAGCAGCCCCTTCAGGACAGGGGGCTTGGCTAATGAAAAACTGTTTTTT. The encoded protein is CASSPFRTGGLANEKLFF.

The chain links TRBV19 to TRBJ2-4; a weak D match, TRBD2 (6 bases). CDR3 length: 17 amino acids. Trimming removed 0 bases at V and 10 bases at J, with 22 bases between. Germline values: CDR1 LNHDA, CDR2 SQIVND (reference sequence). The CDR3: CASSIDLGGGVPGIQYF. The CDR3 region has the DNA TGTGCCAGTAGTATAGATCTAGGCGGCGGGGTACCCGGGATTCAGTACTTC. Looking up the rest from reference TRBV19 and TRBJ2-4 gives the full variable domain: DGGITQSPKYLFRKEGQNVTLSCEQNLNHDAMYWYRQDPGQGLRLIYYSQIVNDFQKGDIAEGYSVSREKKESFPLTVTSAQKNPTAFYLCASSIDLGGGVPGIQYFGAGTRLSVL.